In its sample, the clone carrying this T cell receptor (beta chain) was seen many times. What it binds is not known. Germline V lookup: CDR1 MNHEY, CDR2 SVGEGT. The CDR3 is 19 residues long. J lost 0 bases, V lost 0 bases, and 7 bases had no gene match. This specimen belongs to a study of Graves' ophthalmopathy and Graves' hyperthyroidism. Study results and caveats: Ophthalmopathy and stable hyperthyroidism were discriminated by a 13-signature model, with about 90% sensitivity and approximately 78% specificity. Thyroid clonotypes that were expanded above 0.001 frequency mostly also appeared in blood.

Scientists amplified the TCR beta CDR3 regions from RNA transcripts. First-round RT-PCR with HTBI primers preceded a second-round multiplex PCR. TCRdb ran MiXCR on the multiplex PCR reads and lists one entry per CDR3 protein. The repertoire includes fewer than 650,000 distinct CDR3 sequences, 22% of them detected once, and around 6.9% sits in the top ten. The hyperthyroidism patients had a new diagnosis of under 2 months' duration and were aged 18 to 65. The authors used Ficoll-Paque density gradient centrifugation to separate PBMCs. The input was around 9.9 ml of fresh peripheral blood. The sample comprised peripheral blood. This chain uses TRBV6-2 or TRBV6-3 with TRBJ1-5; the match to TRBD1 covers 11 bases. This sequence was found in a woman between 18 and 29 years old with stable Graves' hyperthyroidism. Some clones in this sample may be carry-over from other donors' samples. The CDR3 region has the DNA TGTGCCAGCAGTTACTCAGGACAGGGGGCCTCGTATAGCAATCAGCCCCAGCATTTT. The encoded protein is CASSYSGQGASYSNQPQHF.